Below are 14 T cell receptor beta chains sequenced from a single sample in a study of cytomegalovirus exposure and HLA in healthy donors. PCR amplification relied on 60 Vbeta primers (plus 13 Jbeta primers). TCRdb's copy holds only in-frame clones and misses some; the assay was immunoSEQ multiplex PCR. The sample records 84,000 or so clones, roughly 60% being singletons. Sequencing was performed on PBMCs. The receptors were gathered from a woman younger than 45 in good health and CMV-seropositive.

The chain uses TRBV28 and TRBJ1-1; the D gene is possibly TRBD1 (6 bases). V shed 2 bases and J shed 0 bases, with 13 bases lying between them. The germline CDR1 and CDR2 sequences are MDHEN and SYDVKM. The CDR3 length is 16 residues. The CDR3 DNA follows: TGTGCCAGCAGTTTAGCGGGCAGGGGTATGAACACTGAAGCTTTCTTT. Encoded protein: CASSLAGRGMNTEAFF.

The CDR3 sequence is CASPRPPGQGGTDTQYF. The DNA of the CDR3 is TGTGCCAGCCCCCGACCTCCAGGACAGGGGGGGACAGATACGCAGTATTTT. This chain uses TRBV2 with TRBJ2-3; 10 bases align to TRBD1. V shed 8 bases, J shed 3 bases, and the junction held 14 bases outside the gene matches. CDR3 length: 17 amino acids. The V gene's germline CDR1 is SNHLY and CDR2 FYNNEI.

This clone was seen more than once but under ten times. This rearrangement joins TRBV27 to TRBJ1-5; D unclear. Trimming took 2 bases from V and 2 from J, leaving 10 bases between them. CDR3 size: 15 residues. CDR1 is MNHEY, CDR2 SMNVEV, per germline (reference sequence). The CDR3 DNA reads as TGTGCCAGCAGTTTAAACCCACTCGGCAATCAGCCCCAGCATTTT. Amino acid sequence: CASSLNPLGNQPQHF.

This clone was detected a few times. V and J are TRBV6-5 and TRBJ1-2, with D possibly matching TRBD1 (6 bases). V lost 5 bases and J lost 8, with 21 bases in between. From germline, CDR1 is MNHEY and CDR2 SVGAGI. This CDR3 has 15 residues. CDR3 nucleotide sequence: TGTGCCAGCAGTCCCCGGGGAGGGGGGGCCGCGGGCTACACCTTC. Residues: CASSPRGGGAAGYTF.

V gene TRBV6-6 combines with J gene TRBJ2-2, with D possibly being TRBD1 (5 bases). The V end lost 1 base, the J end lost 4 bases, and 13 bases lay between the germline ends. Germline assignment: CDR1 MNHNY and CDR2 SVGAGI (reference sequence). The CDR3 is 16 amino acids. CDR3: CASSYYQGPSTGELFF. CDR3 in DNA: TGTGCCAGCAGTTACTATCAGGGCCCAAGCACCGGGGAGCTGTTTTTT.

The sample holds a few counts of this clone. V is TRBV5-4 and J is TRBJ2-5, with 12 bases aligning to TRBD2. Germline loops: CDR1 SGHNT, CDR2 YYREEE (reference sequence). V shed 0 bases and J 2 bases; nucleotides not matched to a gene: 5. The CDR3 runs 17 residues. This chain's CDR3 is CASSLGLAGGVQETQYF. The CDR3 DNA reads TGTGCCAGCAGCTTGGGGCTAGCGGGGGGGGTTCAAGAGACCCAGTACTTC.

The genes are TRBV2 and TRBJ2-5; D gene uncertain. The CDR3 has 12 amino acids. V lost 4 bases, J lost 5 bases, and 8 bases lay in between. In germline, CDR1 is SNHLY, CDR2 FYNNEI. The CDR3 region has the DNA TGTGCCAGCAGTGCGAGTTTTGAGACCCAGTACTTC. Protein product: CASSASFETQYF.

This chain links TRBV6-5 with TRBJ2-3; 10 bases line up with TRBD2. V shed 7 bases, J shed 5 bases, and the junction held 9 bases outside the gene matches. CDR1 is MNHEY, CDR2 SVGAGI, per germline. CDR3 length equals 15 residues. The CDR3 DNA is TGTGCCAGCAAAGACACTAGCGGGGTTGAAGATACGCAGTATTTT. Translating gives CASKDTSGVEDTQYF.

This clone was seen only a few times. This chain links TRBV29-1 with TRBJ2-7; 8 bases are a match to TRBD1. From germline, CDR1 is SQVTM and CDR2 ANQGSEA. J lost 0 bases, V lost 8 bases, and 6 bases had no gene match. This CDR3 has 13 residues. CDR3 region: CSYRQGSSYEQYF. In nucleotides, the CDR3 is TGCAGCTACCGACAGGGGAGCTCCTACGAGCAGTACTTC.

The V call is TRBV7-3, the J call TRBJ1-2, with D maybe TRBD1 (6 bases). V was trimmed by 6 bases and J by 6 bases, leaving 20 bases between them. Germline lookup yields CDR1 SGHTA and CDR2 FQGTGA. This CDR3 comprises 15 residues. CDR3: CASSFARGARDGYTF. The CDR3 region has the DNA TGTGCCAGCAGTTTCGCACGGGGGGCGAGGGATGGCTACACCTTC.

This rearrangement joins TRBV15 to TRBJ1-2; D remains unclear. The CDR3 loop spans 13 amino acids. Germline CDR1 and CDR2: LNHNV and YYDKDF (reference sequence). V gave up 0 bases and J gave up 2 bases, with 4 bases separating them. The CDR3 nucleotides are TGTGCCACCAGCAGAGATAAAAACTATGGCTACACCTTC. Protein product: CATSRDKNYGYTF.

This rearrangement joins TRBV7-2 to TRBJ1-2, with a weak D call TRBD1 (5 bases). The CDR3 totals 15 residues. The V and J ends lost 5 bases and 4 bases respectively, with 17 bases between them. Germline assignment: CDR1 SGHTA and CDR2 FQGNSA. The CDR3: CASSLEARGSYGYTF. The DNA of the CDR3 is TGTGCCAGCAGCCTAGAGGCAAGGGGATCCTATGGCTACACCTTC.

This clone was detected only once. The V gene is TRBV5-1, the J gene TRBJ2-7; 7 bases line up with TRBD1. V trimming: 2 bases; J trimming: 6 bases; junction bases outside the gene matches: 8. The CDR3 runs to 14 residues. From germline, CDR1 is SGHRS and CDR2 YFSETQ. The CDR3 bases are TGCGCCAGCAGCTTCGGGACAGAATTGTCCGAGCAGTACTTC. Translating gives CASSFGTELSEQYF.

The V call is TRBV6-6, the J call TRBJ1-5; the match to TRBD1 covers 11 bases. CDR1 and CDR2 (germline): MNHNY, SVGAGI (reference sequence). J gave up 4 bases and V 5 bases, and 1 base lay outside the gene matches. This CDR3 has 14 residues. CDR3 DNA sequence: TGTGCCAGCAGTGGACAGGGGGCAAATCAGCCCCAGCATTTT. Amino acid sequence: CASSGQGANQPQHF.